This TCR beta chain was captured by sequencing in a study of monozygotic twins with inflammatory bowel disease. Concerning this clonotype: Its antigen is currently unknown.

The CDR3 contains 14 residues. Study-wide points: No single strong signal or clonotype associated with IBD was supported.

TCRdb re-called the 5' RACE reads and gives one entry per CDR3 protein, without DNA. This repertoire includes about 93,000 distinct CDR3 sequences. The chain links TRBV12-3 or TRBV12-4 to TRBJ2-7; the D call from TCRdb, TRBD2, cannot be confirmed without DNA. Sequenced input: blood. This receptor was identified in a human donor with ulcerative colitis or Crohn's disease, or a healthy co-twin of an affected twin (not recorded which). CDR3 protein: CASSLLGSVDEQYF.